The rows below give T cell receptor beta chains drawn from one sample of a study of blood T cell repertoires in COVID-19. The repertoire was sequenced with immunoSEQ multiplex PCR; TCRdb's copy has only in-frame clones and lacks some. The sample records about 100,000 clones, roughly 89% being singletons. Source material: peripheral blood. Receptors originate from a man aged 70-80 years with acute or convalescent COVID-19. Each CDR3 is given with its conserved first and last residue. A D gene is named only where the DNA matches it firmly. Clone sizes are given selectively: once, few, many, or a class where the clone is expanded.

j_call,clone_size,v_call,d_call,cdr3_aa,cdr3_nt
TRBJ2-2,.,TRBV5-4,.,CASSLTGNTGELFF,TGTGCCAGCAGCTTGACGGGAAACACCGGGGAGCTGTTTTTT
TRBJ2-1,.,TRBV29-1,TRBD2,CSHRGGHNEQFF,TGCAGCCATCGGGGGGGCCATAATGAGCAGTTCTTC
TRBJ2-7,.,TRBV11-2,.,CASSLVGARFYEQYF,TGTGCCAGCAGCTTAGTAGGGGCCCGATTCTACGAGCAGTACTTC
TRBJ2-5,.,TRBV3-1/TRBV3-2,TRBD1,CASSQADRGQYF,TGTGCCAGCAGCCAAGCAGACAGGGGACAGTACTTC
TRBJ1-5,.,TRBV6-6,.,CASIRAGNQPQHF,TGTGCCAGCATCCGGGCAGGGAATCAGCCCCAGCATTTT
TRBJ2-3,.,TRBV10-1,TRBD2,CATDSGWRTDTQYF,TGCGCCACCGATAGCGGGTGGCGCACAGATACGCAGTATTTT
TRBJ1-5,.,TRBV7-2,.,CASSSGHGSNQPQHF,TGTGCCAGCAGCTCAGGGCACGGGAGCAATCAGCCCCAGCATTTT
TRBJ2-7,.,TRBV5-1,.,CASSYRQVGDEQYF,TGCGCCAGCAGCTACCGACAGGTTGGGGACGAGCAGTACTTC
TRBJ1-5,.,TRBV30,TRBD1,CAWSVLQGAGQPQHF,TGTGCCTGGAGTGTACTCCAGGGGGCCGGACAGCCCCAGCATTTT
TRBJ2-7,once,TRBV6-5,.,CASSSGTSYEQYF,TGTGCCAGCAGTTCCGGGACAAGCTACGAGCAGTACTTC
TRBJ2-3,.,TRBV13,TRBD2,CASSSTVAGLLEGDTQYF,TGTGCCAGCAGTTCGACCGTAGCGGGATTACTAGAGGGAGATACGCAGTATTTT
TRBJ2-3,.,TRBV19,TRBD1,CASSILQGSGGTDTQYF,TGTGCCAGTAGTATCCTACAGGGGTCCGGGGGCACAGATACGCAGTATTTT